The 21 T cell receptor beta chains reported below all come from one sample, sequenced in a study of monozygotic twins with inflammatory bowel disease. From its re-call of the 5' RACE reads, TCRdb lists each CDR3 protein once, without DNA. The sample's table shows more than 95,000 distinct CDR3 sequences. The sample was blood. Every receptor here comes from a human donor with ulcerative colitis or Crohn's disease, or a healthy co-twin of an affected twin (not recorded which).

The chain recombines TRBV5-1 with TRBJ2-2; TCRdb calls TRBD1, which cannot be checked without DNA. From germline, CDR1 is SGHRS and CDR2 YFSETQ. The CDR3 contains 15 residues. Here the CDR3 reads CASSLGRGMAGELFF.

The CDR3 region is CSARAGGLETQYF. The V and J genes are TRBV20-1 and TRBJ2-5; TCRdb's D gene call, TRBD2, goes unchecked for lack of DNA. Per the germline V gene, CDR1 is DFQATT and CDR2 is SNEGSKA (reference sequence). CDR3 size: 13 residues.

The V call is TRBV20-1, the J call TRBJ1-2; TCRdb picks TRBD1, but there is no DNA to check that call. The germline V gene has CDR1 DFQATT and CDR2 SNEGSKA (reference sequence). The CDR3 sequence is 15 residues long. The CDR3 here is CSAQAPRTGRGGYTF.

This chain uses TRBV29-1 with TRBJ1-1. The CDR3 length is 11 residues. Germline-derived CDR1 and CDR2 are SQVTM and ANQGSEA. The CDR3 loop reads CSGFGETEAFF. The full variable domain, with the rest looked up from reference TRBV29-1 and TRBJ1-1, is SAVISQKPSRDICQRGTSLTIQCQVDSQVTMMFWYRQQPGQSLTLIATANQGSEATYESGFVIDKFPISRPNLTFSTLTVSNMSPEDSSIYLCSGFGETEAFFGQGTRLTVV.

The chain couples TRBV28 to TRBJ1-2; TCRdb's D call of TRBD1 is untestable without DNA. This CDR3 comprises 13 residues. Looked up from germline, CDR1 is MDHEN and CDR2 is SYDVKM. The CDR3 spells CASTTGSAYGYTF.

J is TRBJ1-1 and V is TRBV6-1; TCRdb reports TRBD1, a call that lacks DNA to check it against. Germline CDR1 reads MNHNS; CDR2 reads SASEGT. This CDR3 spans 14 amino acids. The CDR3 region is CASMVPGGQHRAFF.

This chain's CDR3 is CASRRTSGGVGETQYF. The rearrangement links TRBV27 to TRBJ2-5; TCRdb outputs TRBD2, but without DNA this stays unchecked. The CDR3 totals 16 residues. Germline assignment: CDR1 MNHEY and CDR2 SMNVEV (reference sequence).

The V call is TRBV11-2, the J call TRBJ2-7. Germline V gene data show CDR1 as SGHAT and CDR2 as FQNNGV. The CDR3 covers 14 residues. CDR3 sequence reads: CASSPQTGSYEQYF.

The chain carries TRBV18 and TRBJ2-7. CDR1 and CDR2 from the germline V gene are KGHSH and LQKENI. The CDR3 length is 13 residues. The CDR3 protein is CASSPPQEYEQYF.

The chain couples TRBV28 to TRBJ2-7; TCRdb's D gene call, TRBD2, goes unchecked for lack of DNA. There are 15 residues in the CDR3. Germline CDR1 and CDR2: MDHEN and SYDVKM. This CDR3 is CASSVYRTRDYEQYF.

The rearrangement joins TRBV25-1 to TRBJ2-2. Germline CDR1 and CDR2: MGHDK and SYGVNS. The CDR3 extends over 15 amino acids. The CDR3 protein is CASSDFAENTGELFF.

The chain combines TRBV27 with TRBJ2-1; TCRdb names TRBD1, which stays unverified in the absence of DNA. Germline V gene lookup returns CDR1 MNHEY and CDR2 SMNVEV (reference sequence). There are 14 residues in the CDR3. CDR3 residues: CASSLFSGYNEQFF.

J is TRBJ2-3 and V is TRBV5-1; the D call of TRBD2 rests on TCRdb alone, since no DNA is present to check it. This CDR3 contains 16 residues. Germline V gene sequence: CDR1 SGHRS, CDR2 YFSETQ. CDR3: CASSQGSGSNTDTQYF.

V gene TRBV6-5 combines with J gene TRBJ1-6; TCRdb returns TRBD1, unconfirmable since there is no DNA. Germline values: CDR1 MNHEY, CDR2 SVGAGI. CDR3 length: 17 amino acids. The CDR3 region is CASRYRGVTGDNSPLHF.

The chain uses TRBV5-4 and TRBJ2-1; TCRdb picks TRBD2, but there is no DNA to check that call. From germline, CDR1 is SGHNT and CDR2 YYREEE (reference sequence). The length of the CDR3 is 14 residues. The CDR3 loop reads CASSDASGSNEQFF.

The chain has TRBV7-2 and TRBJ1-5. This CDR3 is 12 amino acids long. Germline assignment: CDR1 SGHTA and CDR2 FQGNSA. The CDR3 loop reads CASSLNNQPQHF. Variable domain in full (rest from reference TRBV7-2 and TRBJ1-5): GAGVSQSPSNKVTEKGKDVELRCDPISGHTALYWYRQSLGQGLEFLIYFQGNSAPDKSGLPSDRFSAERTGGSVSTLTIQRTQQEDSAVYLCASSLNNQPQHFGDGTRLSIL.

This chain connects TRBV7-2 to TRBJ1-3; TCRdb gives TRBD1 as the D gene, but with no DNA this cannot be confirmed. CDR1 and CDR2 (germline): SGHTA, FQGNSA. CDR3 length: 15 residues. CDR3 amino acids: CASSYKGQGLNTIYF.

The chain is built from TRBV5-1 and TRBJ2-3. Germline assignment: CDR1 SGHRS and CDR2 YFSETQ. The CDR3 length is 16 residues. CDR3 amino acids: CASSIGQGARTDTQYF.

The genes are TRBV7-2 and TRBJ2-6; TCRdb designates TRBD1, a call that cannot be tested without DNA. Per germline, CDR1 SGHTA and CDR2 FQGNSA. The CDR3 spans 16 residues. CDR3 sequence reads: CASLLGGFSGANVLTF.

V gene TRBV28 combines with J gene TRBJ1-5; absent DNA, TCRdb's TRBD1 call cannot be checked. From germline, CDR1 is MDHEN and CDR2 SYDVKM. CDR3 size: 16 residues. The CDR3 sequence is CASRSDRGLSNQPQHF. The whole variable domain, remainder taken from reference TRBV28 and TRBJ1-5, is DVKVTQSSRYLVKRTGEKVFLECVQDMDHENMFWYRQDPGLGLRLIYFSYDVKMKEKGDIPEGYSVSREKKERFSLILESASTNQTSMYLCASRSDRGLSNQPQHFGDGTRLSIL.

CDR3 sequence reads: CASSLDRTLYEQYF. V usage is TRBV7-2 and J usage is TRBJ2-7. Germline assignment: CDR1 SGHTA and CDR2 FQGNSA. CDR3 length: 14 amino acids.